Listed below are T cell receptor beta chains from one sample, sequenced in a study of shared clonotypes between healthy human individuals. Measured with immunoSEQ multiplex PCR; TCRdb has only the in-frame clones, and not every one. The repertoire has hundreds of thousands of clones, about 90% of them found once; the top ten carry roughly 24%. Sample: naive CD8+ T cells sorted from blood. The receptors were sampled from a man under 40 in good health. Each CDR3 is given without its conserved first and last residue.

v_call	j_call	cdr3_aa
TRBV19	TRBJ2-7	ASSASGSALEQY
TRBV7-9	TRBJ1-5	ASSLGREPSQPQH
TRBV28	TRBJ1-4	ASSDRVANEKLF
TRBV4-1	TRBJ2-3	ASSQDLYEGITDTQY
TRBV11-2	TRBJ2-7	ASSLAPDFNEQY
TRBV29-1	TRBJ2-7	SVERGREQY
TRBV2	TRBJ2-1	ASRAGTSGYNEQF
TRBV7-2	TRBJ2-2	ASSLAGGELF
TRBV6-4	TRBJ1-1	ATLCEAF
TRBV9	TRBJ2-4	ASSVGRTGEPQY
TRBV7-3	TRBJ2-3	ASSPGVAGSTDTQY
TRBV7-8	TRBJ1-5	ASSLIGERRPQH
TRBV2	TRBJ2-1	ASSEIGGISYNEQF
TRBV27	TRBJ2-5	ASSSGTSGIQETQY
TRBV5-5	TRBJ2-1	ASSLLGGYNEQF
TRBV27	TRBJ2-3	ASSLESGTGFFDTQY
TRBV13	TRBJ2-1	ASSLGGSYNEQF
TRBV9	TRBJ2-2	ASNLLGETGELF
TRBV11-2	TRBJ2-7	ASSPGLLYEQY
TRBV7-6	TRBJ2-2	ASKLNVPPNTGELF
TRBV7-9	TRBJ2-7	ASSLPLLVTGHYEQY
TRBV7-9	TRBJ1-5	ASSFGPGNQPQH
TRBV5-4	TRBJ2-7	ASSVELQVGPEQY
TRBV7-3	TRBJ2-1	ASSLDGYNEQF
TRBV30	TRBJ1-1	AWVRDPTEAF
TRBV4-3	TRBJ2-7	ASSQDRHQTYEQY
TRBV27	TRBJ2-3	ASSPTPTDTQY
TRBV10-3	TRBJ2-1	AISELNSAAYNEQF
TRBV21-1	TRBJ1-4	ASSKAVTGFPEKLF
TRBV7-9	TRBJ2-7	ASSLTFPTSGRHNEQY
TRBV11-2	TRBJ2-3	ASSLGGGTSRADTQY
TRBV11-2	TRBJ2-1	ASSGAGWNEQF
TRBV7-6	TRBJ1-3	ASSLMTGVGNTIY
TRBV7-3	TRBJ2-7	ASSLEWTRDPSEQY
TRBV6-1	TRBJ2-7	ASTLGGVRDEQY
TRBV7-9	TRBJ2-1	ASSLETHDEQF
TRBV27	TRBJ2-1	ASSFWTSGTNEQF
TRBV2	TRBJ2-1	ASYASGATYNEQF
TRBV6-1	TRBJ2-1	ASSDGLAYYNEQF
TRBV7-3	TRBJ2-1	ASSLSGTHYNEQF
TRBV7-2	TRBJ2-1	AREQSGSWNEQF
TRBV7-9	TRBJ2-5	ASSQWTSGREETQY
TRBV27	TRBJ1-5	ASSRQGQNQPQH
TRBV7-9	TRBJ2-7	ASSDGQTYEQY
TRBV7-9	TRBJ2-7	ASSLSSSYEQY